The T cell receptor beta chain under discussion was sequenced for a study of Ad26.COV2.S vaccination and SARS-CoV-2 variants. Measured with immunoSEQ multiplex PCR; TCRdb has only the in-frame clones, and not every one. Found here are 400,000 to 450,000 clones, roughly 90% of them singletons; the top ten hold less than 2%. Treatment denoted: roughly 18 received Ad26.COV2.S at low or high dose, single or two shots; several received placebo; per-sample allocation not given. Following the first vaccine or placebo injection, samples were taken on day 63. V was trimmed by 8 bases and J by 1 base, leaving 11 bases between them. The CDR3 loop spans 13 amino acids. Germline V gene lookup returns CDR1 KGHSH and CDR2 LQKENI.

The source material was peripheral blood, sampled in a trial of Ad26.COV2.S vaccine versus placebo. The rearrangement links TRBV18 to TRBJ1-1; D gene ambiguous. The sequence was collected from a person between 18 and 59 years old who received the Ad26.COV2.S COVID-19 vaccine or a placebo. The CDR3 DNA is TGTGCCAGCCTACGATGGGAGAACACTGAAGCTTTCTTT. Translated, it gives CASLRWENTEAFF. Using reference TRBV18 and TRBJ1-1 for the parts outside the CDR3, the full variable domain is NAGVMQNPRHLVRRRGQEARLRCSPMKGHSHVYWYRQLPEEGLKFMVYLQKENIIDESGMPKERFSAEFPKEGPSILRIQQVVRGDSAAYFCASLRWENTEAFFGQGTRLTVV.